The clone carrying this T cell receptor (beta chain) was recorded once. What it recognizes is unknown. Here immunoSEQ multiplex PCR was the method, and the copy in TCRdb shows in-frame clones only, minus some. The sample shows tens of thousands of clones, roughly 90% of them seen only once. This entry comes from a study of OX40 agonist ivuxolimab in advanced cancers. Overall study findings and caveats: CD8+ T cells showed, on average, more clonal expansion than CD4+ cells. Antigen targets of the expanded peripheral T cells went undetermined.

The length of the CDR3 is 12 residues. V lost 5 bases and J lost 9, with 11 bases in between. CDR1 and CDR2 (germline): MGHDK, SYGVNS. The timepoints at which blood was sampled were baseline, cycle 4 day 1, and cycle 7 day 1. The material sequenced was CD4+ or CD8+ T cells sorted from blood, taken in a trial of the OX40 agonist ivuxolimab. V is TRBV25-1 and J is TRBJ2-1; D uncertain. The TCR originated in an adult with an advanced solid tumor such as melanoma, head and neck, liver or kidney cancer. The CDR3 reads CASSTLRVEQFF. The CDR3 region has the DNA TGTGCCAGCAGTACCCTTCGGGTTGAGCAGTTCTTC.